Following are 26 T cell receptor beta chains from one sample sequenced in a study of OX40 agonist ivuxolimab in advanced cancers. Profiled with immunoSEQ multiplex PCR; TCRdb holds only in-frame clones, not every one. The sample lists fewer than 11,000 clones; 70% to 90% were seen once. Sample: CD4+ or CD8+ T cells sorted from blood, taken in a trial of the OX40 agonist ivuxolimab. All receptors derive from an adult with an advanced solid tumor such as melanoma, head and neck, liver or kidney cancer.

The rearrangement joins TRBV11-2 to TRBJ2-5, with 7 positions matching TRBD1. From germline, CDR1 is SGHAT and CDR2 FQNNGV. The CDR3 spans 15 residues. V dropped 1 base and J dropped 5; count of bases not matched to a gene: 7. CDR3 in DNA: TGTGCCAGCAGCTTAGTTTTGGTCAGGGGGGAGACCCAGTACTTC. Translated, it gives CASSLVLVRGETQYF.

CDR3 sequence reads: CASSWVGAPNEQFF. CDR3 in DNA: TGTGCCAGCAGCTGGGTGGGGGCCCCCAATGAGCAGTTCTTC. V gene TRBV7-2 combines with J gene TRBJ2-1; possible D gene TRBD1, 6 bases. The CDR3 sequence is 14 residues long. V shed 4 bases and J shed 6 bases, with 13 bases lying between them. CDR1 is SGHTA, CDR2 FQGNSA, per germline. The whole variable domain, filled in from reference TRBV7-2 and TRBJ2-1, reads GAGVSQSPSNKVTEKGKDVELRCDPISGHTALYWYRQSLGQGLEFLIYFQGNSAPDKSGLPSDRFSAERTGGSVSTLTIQRTQQEDSAVYLCASSWVGAPNEQFFGPGTRLTVL.

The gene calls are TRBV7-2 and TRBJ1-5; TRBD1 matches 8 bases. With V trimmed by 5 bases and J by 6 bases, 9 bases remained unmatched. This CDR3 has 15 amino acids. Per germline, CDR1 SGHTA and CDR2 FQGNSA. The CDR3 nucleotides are TGTGCCAGCAGCCCAACAGGGGGAGATTTTCAGCCCCAGCATTTT. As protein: CASSPTGGDFQPQHF.

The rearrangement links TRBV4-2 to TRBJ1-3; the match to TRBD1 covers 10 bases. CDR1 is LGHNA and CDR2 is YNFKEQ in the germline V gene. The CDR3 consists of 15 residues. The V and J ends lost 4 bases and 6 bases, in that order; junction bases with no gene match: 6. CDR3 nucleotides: TGTGCCAGCAGCCGACCAGGGACAGGGGAAAACACCATATATTTT. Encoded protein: CASSRPGTGENTIYF.

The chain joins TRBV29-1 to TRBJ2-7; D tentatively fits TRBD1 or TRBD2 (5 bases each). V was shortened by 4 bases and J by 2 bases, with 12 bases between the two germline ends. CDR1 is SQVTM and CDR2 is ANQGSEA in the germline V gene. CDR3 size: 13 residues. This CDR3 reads CSVVRGNTYEQYF. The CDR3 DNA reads TGCAGCGTTGTGAGGGGCAATACCTACGAGCAGTACTTC.

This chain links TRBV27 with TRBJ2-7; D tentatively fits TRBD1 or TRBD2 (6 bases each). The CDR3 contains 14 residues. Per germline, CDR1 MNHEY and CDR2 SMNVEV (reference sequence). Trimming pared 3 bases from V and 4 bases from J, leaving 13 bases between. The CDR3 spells CASSLGGGPYEQYF. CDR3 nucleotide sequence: TGTGCCAGCAGTTTGGGTGGGGGGCCTTACGAGCAGTACTTC.

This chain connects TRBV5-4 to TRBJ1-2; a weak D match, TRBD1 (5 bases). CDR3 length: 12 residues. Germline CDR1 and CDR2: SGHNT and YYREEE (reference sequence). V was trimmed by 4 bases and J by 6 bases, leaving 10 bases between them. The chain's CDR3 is CASSPEGDGYTF. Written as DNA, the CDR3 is TGTGCCAGCAGCCCCGAAGGGGATGGCTACACCTTC.

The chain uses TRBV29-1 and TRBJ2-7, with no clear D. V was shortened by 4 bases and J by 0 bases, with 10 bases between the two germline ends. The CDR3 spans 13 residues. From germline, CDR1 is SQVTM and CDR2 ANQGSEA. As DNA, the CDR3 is TGCAGCGTTGGTGCAATGAGCTCCTACGAGCAGTACTTC. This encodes CSVGAMSSYEQYF.

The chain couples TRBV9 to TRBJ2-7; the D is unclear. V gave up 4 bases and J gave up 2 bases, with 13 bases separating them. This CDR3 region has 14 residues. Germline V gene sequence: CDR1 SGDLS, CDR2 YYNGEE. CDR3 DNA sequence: TGTGCCAGCAGCCCGTCGGGCTTTACCTACGAGCAGTACTTC. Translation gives CASSPSGFTYEQYF.

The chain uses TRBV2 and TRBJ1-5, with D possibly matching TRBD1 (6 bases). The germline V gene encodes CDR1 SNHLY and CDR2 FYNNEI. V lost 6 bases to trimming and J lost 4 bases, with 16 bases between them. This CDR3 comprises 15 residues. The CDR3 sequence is CASRKGVGANQPQHF. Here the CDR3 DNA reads TGTGCCAGCAGGAAGGGGGTGGGGGCGAATCAGCCCCAGCATTTT.

The CDR3 here is CASSPAGSSYEQYF. The CDR3 DNA follows: TGTGCCAGCAGCCCTGCCGGGTCCTCCTACGAGCAGTACTTC. The chain recombines TRBV7-9 with TRBJ2-7; no reliable D call. Germline CDR1 reads SEHNR; CDR2 reads FQNEAQ (reference sequence). V lost 5 bases and J 0 bases, leaving 11 bases between the germline ends. The CDR3 is 14 amino acids. The full variable domain, its missing parts supplied by reference TRBV7-9 and TRBJ2-7, is DTGVSQNPRHKITKRGQNVTFRCDPISEHNRLYWYRQTLGQGPEFLTYFQNEAQLEKSRLLSDRFSAERPKGSFSTLEIQRTEQGDSAMYLCASSPAGSSYEQYFGPGTRLTVT.

This chain's CDR3 is CASSDVNEQYF. CDR3 nucleotides: TGTGCCAGCAGTGACGTTAACGAGCAGTACTTC. The V and J genes are TRBV28 and TRBJ2-7; the D is unclear. The CDR3 runs 11 residues. V shed 5 bases and J shed 5 bases, with 7 bases lying between them. The germline V gene has CDR1 MDHEN and CDR2 SYDVKM.

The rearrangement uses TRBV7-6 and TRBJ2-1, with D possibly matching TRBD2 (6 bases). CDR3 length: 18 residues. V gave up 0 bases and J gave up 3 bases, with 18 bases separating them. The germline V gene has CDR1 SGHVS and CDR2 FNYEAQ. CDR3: CASSLARNGGTVYNEQFF. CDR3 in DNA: TGTGCCAGCAGCTTAGCAAGGAATGGGGGGACCGTCTACAATGAGCAGTTCTTC.

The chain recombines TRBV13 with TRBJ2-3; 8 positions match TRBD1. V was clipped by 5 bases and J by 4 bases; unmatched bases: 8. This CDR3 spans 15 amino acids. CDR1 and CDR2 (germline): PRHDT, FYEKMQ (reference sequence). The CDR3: CASSPSGQGPDTQYF. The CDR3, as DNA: TGTGCCAGCAGCCCGTCAGGACAGGGCCCAGATACGCAGTATTTT.

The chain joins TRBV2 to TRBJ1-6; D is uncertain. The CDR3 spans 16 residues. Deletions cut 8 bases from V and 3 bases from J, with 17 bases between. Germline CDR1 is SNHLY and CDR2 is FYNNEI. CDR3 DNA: TGTGCCAGCCATTCAGGCATCCCCAACTATAATTCACCCCTCCACTTT. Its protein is CASHSGIPNYNSPLHF.

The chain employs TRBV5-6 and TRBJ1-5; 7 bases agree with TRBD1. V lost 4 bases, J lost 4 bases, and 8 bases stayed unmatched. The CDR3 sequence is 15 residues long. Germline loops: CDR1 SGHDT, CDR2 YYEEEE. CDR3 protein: CASSTGTVRNQPQHF. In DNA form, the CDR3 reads TGTGCCAGCAGCACCGGGACAGTTCGTAATCAGCCCCAGCATTTT. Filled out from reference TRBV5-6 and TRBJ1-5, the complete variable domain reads DAGVTQSPTHLIKTRGQQVTLRCSPKSGHDTVSWYQQALGQGPQFIFQYYEEEERQRGNFPDRFSGHQFPNYSSELNVNALLLGDSALYLCASSTGTVRNQPQHFGDGTRLSIL.

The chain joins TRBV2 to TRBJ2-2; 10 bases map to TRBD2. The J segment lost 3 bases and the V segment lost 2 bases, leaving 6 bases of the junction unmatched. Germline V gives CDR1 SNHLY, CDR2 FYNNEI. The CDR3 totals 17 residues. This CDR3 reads CASSEPTSGVDTGELFF. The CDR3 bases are TGTGCCAGCAGTGAACCAACTAGCGGGGTGGACACCGGGGAGCTGTTTTTT.

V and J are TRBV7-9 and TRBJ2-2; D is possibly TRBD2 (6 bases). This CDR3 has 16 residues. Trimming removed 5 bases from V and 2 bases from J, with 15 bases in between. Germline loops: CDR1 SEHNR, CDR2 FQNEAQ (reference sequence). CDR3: CASSPRGAGNTGELFF. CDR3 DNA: TGTGCCAGCAGCCCCCGAGGCGCGGGAAACACCGGGGAGCTGTTTTTT.

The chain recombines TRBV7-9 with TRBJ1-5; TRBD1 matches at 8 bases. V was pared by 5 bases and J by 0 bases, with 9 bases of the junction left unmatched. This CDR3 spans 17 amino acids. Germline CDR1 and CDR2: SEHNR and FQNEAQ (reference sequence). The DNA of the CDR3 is TGTGCCAGCAGCGAGGGGACAGGATCTTATAGCAATCAGCCCCAGCATTTT. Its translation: CASSEGTGSYSNQPQHF.

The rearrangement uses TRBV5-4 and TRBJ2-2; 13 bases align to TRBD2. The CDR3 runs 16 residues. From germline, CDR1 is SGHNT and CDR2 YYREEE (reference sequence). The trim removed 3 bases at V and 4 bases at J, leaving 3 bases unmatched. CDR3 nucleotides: TGTGCCAGCAGCTGGGGACTAGCGGGGCCCACCGGGGAGCTGTTTTTT. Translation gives CASSWGLAGPTGELFF.

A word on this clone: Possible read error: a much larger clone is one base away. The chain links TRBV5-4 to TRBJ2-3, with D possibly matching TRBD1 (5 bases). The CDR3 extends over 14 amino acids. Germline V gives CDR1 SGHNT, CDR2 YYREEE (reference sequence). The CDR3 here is CAGSLEGVGDTQYF. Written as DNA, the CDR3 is TGTGCCGGCAGCTTGGAAGGGGTTGGGGATACGCAGTATTTT. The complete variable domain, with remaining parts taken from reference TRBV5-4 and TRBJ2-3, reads ETGVTQSPTHLIKTRGQQVTLRCSSQSGHNTVSWYQQALGQGPQFIFQYYREEENGRGNFPPRFSGLQFPNYSSELNVNALELDDSALYLCAGSLEGVGDTQYFGPGTRLTVL.

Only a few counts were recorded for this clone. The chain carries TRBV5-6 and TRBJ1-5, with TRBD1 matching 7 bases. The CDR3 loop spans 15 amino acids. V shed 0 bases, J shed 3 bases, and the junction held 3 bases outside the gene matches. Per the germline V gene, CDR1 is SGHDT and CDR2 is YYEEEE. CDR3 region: CASSLGGTVNQPQHF. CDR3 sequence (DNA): TGTGCCAGCAGCTTGGGGGGGACAGTCAATCAGCCCCAGCATTTT.

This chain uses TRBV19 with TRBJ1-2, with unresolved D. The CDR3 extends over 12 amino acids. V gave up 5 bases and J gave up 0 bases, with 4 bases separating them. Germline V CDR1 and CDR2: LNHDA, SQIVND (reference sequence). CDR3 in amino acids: CASSLTNYGYTF. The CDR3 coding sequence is TGTGCCAGTAGTCTCACTAACTATGGCTACACCTTC.

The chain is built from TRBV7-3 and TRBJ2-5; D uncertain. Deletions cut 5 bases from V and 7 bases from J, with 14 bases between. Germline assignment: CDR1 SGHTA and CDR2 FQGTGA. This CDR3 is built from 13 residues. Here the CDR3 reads CASSHPGGGTQYF. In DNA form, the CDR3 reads TGTGCCAGCAGCCACCCAGGCGGCGGGACCCAGTACTTC.

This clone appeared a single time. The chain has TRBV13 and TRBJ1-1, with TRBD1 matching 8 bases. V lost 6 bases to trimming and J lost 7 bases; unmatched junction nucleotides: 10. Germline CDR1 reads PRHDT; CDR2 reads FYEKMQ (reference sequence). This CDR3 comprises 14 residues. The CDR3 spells CASSSDRESIEAFF. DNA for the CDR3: TGTGCCAGCAGTTCGGACAGGGAGAGCATTGAAGCTTTCTTT.

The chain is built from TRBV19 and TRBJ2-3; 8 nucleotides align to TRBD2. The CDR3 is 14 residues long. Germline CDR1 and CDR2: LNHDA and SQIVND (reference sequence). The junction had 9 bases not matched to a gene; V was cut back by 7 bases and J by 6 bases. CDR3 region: CASKRGASGDTQYF. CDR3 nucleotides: TGTGCCAGTAAAAGAGGGGCTAGCGGGGATACGCAGTATTTT.